This TCR beta chain was sequenced for a study of T cells in Graves' hyperthyroidism and ophthalmopathy. As concerns this clonotype: It may be a read error: a sequence one base away is much more abundant.

Germline CDR1 reads LGHDT; CDR2 reads YNNKEL (reference sequence). CDR3 length equals 13 residues. Trimming left V 4 bases short and J 9 bases short, with 16 bases between. Hyperthyroidism in the patients, aged 18 to 65, was newly diagnosed and under 2 months in duration. The TCR beta CDR3 regions underwent amplification using RNA transcripts as the source. During a first-round RT-PCR of the TCR CDR3, the HTBI primer set was used. One entry per CDR3 protein results from TCRdb running MiXCR on the multiplex PCR reads. The sample lists a few hundred thousand distinct CDR3 sequences; 14% to 15% were seen once.

The chain is built from TRBV3-1 and TRBJ2-7; D remains unclear. The sample taken for sequencing was blood. The origin of this receptor is a woman between 40 and 50 years old with Graves' hyperthyroidism that later progressed to Graves' ophthalmopathy. The CDR3 DNA follows: TGTGCCAGCAGCCCTCGCCCTCAGGTTGGGCAGTACTTC. It is translated as CASSPRPQVGQYF.